This T cell receptor (beta chain) was retrieved from a study of cytomegalovirus exposure and HLA in healthy donors. This clone was counted a few times. What it binds is unknown. The data were produced by immunoSEQ multiplex PCR, yet TCRdb's version contains in-frame clones alone and is incomplete. The table shows about 240,000 clones, with around 85% occurring only once. Germline V gene lookup returns CDR1 MNHEY and CDR2 SMNVEV (reference sequence). With V trimmed by 5 bases and J by 5 bases, 6 bases remained unmatched. This CDR3 spans 14 amino acids. Notes on the study in general: Reported results showed that the classifier diagnosed cytomegalovirus status with high specificity and sensitivity.

The rearrangement uses TRBV27 and TRBJ1-5, with 7 bases fitting TRBD1. The sequencing input was PBMCs. The TCR sequence derives from a woman aged 25 to 39 in good health and CMV-seropositive. Written as DNA, the CDR3 is TGTGCCAGCAGTCCTCAGGGGGACCATCAGCCCCAGCATTTT. Protein product: CASSPQGDHQPQHF.